The next 25 T cell receptor beta chains were all read from a single sample in a study of shared clonotypes between healthy human individuals. Profiled with immunoSEQ multiplex PCR; TCRdb holds only in-frame clones, not every one. The profile shows 800,000 to 1,200,000 clones, around three quarters of them singletons. Material: memory CD4+ T cells from PBMCs. Subset: CD45RA-negative fraction. The source of these receptors is a man younger than 30 in good health. Some clones in this sample may be carry-over from other donors' samples.

As DNA, the CDR3 is TGTGCCAGCAGTTACTCCGGCTGGGGCGAGCAGTACTTC. It is translated as CASSYSGWGEQYF. V usage is TRBV6-6 and J usage is TRBJ2-7; D is uncertain. Deletions cut 0 bases from V and 6 bases from J, with 9 bases between. The germline CDR1 and CDR2 sequences are MNHNY and SVGAGI (reference sequence). The CDR3 runs to 13 residues.

The V gene is TRBV7-9, the J gene TRBJ1-1; D remains ambiguous. V lost 5 bases, J lost 8 bases, and 12 bases lay in between. Germline V gives CDR1 SEHNR, CDR2 FQNEAQ (reference sequence). The CDR3 extends over 12 amino acids. CDR3 sequence reads: CASSPQVREAFF. The CDR3 bases are TGTGCCAGCAGCCCCCAGGTACGGGAAGCTTTCTTT.

The V gene is TRBV4-2, the J gene TRBJ1-3; 8 bases are a match to TRBD1. Germline assignment: CDR1 LGHNA and CDR2 YNFKEQ. The CDR3 is 15 amino acids. Trimming took 3 bases from V and 6 from J; bases not matched to a gene: 7. The CDR3 protein is CASSQPGQGENTIYF. CDR3 sequence (DNA): TGTGCCAGCAGCCAGCCCGGACAGGGTGAAAACACCATATATTTT.

As to this clone: Other DNA sequences in this specimen translate into the identical CDR3. The gene calls are TRBV2 and TRBJ1-2; 7 nucleotides agree with TRBD1. The V gene's germline CDR1 is SNHLY and CDR2 FYNNEI. The CDR3 covers 13 residues. After removal of 5 bases from V and 4 bases from J, the junction contained 4 bases not matched to a gene. The CDR3 region is CASSQGQTYGYTF. CDR3 DNA sequence: TGTGCCAGCAGTCAGGGACAGACCTATGGCTACACCTTC.

The V and J genes are TRBV5-3 and TRBJ1-2; D possibly corresponds to TRBD1 (5 bases). TRBV5-3 is an open reading frame whose function is uncertain. The V end was cut by 8 bases, the J end by 4 bases, with 15 bases between. This CDR3 spans 13 amino acids. For the CDR3, the DNA is TGTGCCAGCACGCCAGATACAGGCTATGGCTACACCTTC. It yields the protein CASTPDTGYGYTF.

The V call is TRBV29-1, the J call TRBJ1-5; 8 nucleotides agree with TRBD1. The junction had 2 bases not matched to a gene; V was cut back by 1 base and J by 6 bases. This CDR3 region has 13 residues. CDR1 is SQVTM, CDR2 ANQGSEA, per germline. The CDR3: CSVEVGQGQPQHF. CDR3 in DNA: TGCAGCGTTGAAGTAGGACAGGGTCAGCCCCAGCATTTT.

V and J are TRBV30 and TRBJ2-7; 8 bases line up with TRBD2. CDR1 is GTSNPN, CDR2 SVGIG, per germline (reference sequence). The CDR3 is 14 residues long. V shed 0 bases, J shed 6 bases, and the junction held 7 bases outside the gene matches. The CDR3 is CAWSVPAGGGEQYF. The CDR3 DNA reads as TGTGCCTGGAGTGTACCGGCGGGAGGAGGCGAGCAGTACTTC.

This chain links TRBV7-9 with TRBJ2-2, with D possibly being TRBD1 or TRBD2 (5 bases each). This CDR3 contains 13 residues. Trimming shortened V by 5 bases and J by 6 bases, and 10 bases separated the two germline ends. In germline, CDR1 is SEHNR, CDR2 FQNEAQ (reference sequence). CDR3: CASSPVGAGELFF. CDR3 nucleotide sequence: TGTGCCAGCAGCCCTGTGGGGGCCGGGGAGCTGTTTTTT.

This chain uses TRBV14 with TRBJ2-2, with TRBD1 as a possible D gene (7 bases). Per germline, CDR1 SGHDN and CDR2 FVKESK. The ends were cut back, 0 bases at V and 7 bases at J, with 21 bases in the middle. CDR3 length: 18 amino acids. For the CDR3, the DNA is TGTGCCAGCAGCCAAGATTTCTATCGGGGGACAGCAAACGGGGAGCTGTTTTTT. It yields the protein CASSQDFYRGTANGELFF.

This clone showed up just once. The chain carries TRBV29-1 and TRBJ1-1; D perhaps matches TRBD1 (5 bases). From germline, CDR1 is SQVTM and CDR2 ANQGSEA. Between the trimmed V and J ends, which lost 4 bases and 1 base, there was a span of 22 bases. The CDR3 has 17 residues. In nucleotides, the CDR3 is TGCAGCGTTGTTGGGCTCGGCAGGGCAACAACGAACACTGAAGCTTTCTTT. Protein: CSVVGLGRATTNTEAFF.

This clone was picked up one time. The chain employs TRBV28 and TRBJ2-2; 8 bases are shared with TRBD1. The CDR3 runs 15 residues. The germline V gene has CDR1 MDHEN and CDR2 SYDVKM. V lost 6 bases, J lost 4 bases, and 7 bases stayed unmatched. CDR3 in DNA: TGTGCCAGCAGGCGGACAGGGTTCGGCACCGGGGAGCTGTTTTTT. Protein sequence: CASRRTGFGTGELFF.

About this clone: The sample contains more than one DNA sequence encoding this CDR3. The chain combines TRBV5-1 with TRBJ1-3; D remains unclear. V gave up 0 bases and J gave up 2 bases, with 6 bases separating them. The CDR3 has 14 residues. Germline-derived CDR1 and CDR2 are SGHRS and YFSETQ. CDR3 sequence (DNA): TGCGCCAGCAGCTTGGGTGGCCCTGGAAACACCATATATTTT. This encodes CASSLGGPGNTIYF.

The chain couples TRBV15 to TRBJ1-4; D gene ambiguous. CDR1 LNHNV and CDR2 YYDKDF come from the germline V gene (reference sequence). Trimming cost V 3 bases and J 5 bases, with 13 bases left between them. The CDR3 is 15 residues long. CDR3 in amino acids: CATSRPGAFNEKLFF. The CDR3 DNA reads TGTGCCACCAGCAGGCCCGGCGCCTTCAATGAAAAACTGTTTTTT. The variable domain in full, completed from reference TRBV15 and TRBJ1-4, reads DAMVIQNPRYQVTQFGKPVTLSCSQTLNHNVMYWYQQKSSQAPKLLFHYYDKDFNNEADTPDNFQSRRPNTSFCFLDIRSPGLGDTAMYLCATSRPGAFNEKLFFGSGTQLSVL.

This clone came up a few times. Other DNA sequences within the sample encode an identical CDR3. The rearrangement joins TRBV5-1 to TRBJ2-7; perhaps D is TRBD1 or TRBD2 (5 bases each). The V gene lost 0 bases and the J gene lost 3 bases, with 10 bases spanning the gap. Germline CDR1 and CDR2: SGHRS and YFSETQ. This CDR3 comprises 14 residues. CDR3 amino acids: CASSLVLGRYEQYF. CDR3 in DNA: TGCGCCAGCAGCTTGGTTCTGGGACGCTACGAGCAGTACTTC.

The chain joins TRBV2 to TRBJ2-1; D is tentatively TRBD1 or TRBD2 (7 bases each). V lost 7 bases and J lost 5, with 18 bases in between. Germline V lookup: CDR1 SNHLY, CDR2 FYNNEI. The length of the CDR3 is 15 residues. The CDR3 is CASIPGGAGNNEQFF. DNA of the CDR3: TGTGCCAGCATCCCAGGGGGGGCAGGTAACAATGAGCAGTTCTTC. The entire variable domain, with the rest obtained from reference TRBV2 and TRBJ2-1, is as follows: EPEVTQTPSHQVTQMGQEVILRCVPISNHLYFYWYRQILGQKVEFLVSFYNNEISEKSEIFDDQFSVERPDGSNFTLKIRSTKLEDSAMYFCASIPGGAGNNEQFFGPGTRLTVL.

V gene TRBV7-3 combines with J gene TRBJ1-1; D ambiguous. Trimming cost V 4 bases and J 8 bases, with 17 bases left between them. The CDR3 runs 14 residues. Per the germline V gene, CDR1 is SGHTA and CDR2 is FQGTGA. CDR3 sequence (DNA): TGTGCCAGCAGCTCTCGACCCCTCTCAGCCGAAGCTTTCTTT. It codes for CASSSRPLSAEAFF.

The chain carries TRBV5-4 and TRBJ2-3; perhaps TRBD1 as D (5 bases). CDR3 length: 14 residues. The V end lost 0 bases, the J end lost 4 bases, and 9 bases lay between the germline ends. Looked up from germline, CDR1 is SGHNT and CDR2 is YYREEE (reference sequence). Written as DNA, the CDR3 is TGTGCCAGCAGCTTGGCCCAGGGCGCAGATACGCAGTATTTT. It specifies CASSLAQGADTQYF.

This clone was picked up a small number of times. The gene calls are TRBV7-9 and TRBJ2-1, with 7 bases fitting TRBD2. The CDR3 is 16 amino acids. Trimming removed 4 bases from V and 3 bases from J; junction bases left unmatched: 9. Germline values: CDR1 SEHNR, CDR2 FQNEAQ (reference sequence). The CDR3 sequence: CASSSALAVNYNEQFF. The DNA for the CDR3 is TGTGCCAGCAGCTCGGCTCTAGCGGTAAACTACAATGAGCAGTTCTTC. The whole variable domain, filled in from reference TRBV7-9 and TRBJ2-1, reads DTGVSQNPRHKITKRGQNVTFRCDPISEHNRLYWYRQTLGQGPEFLTYFQNEAQLEKSRLLSDRFSAERPKGSFSTLEIQRTEQGDSAMYLCASSSALAVNYNEQFFGPGTRLTVL.

The chain uses TRBV14 and TRBJ2-7; 7 positions agree with TRBD1. The ends lost 4 bases at V and 9 bases at J; junction bases unmatched: 12. Per the germline V gene, CDR1 is SGHDN and CDR2 is FVKESK. This CDR3 is 14 amino acids long. The DNA of the CDR3 is TGTGCCAGCAGCCCTACGCTTGGACAGGATCGGCAGTACTTC. Protein product: CASSPTLGQDRQYF.

This clone occurred a few times. The J gene is TRBJ1-2, the V gene TRBV7-8, with D possibly matching TRBD1 (6 bases). The CDR3 extends over 17 amino acids. The V and J ends lost 2 bases and 0 bases respectively, with 16 bases between them. The germline V gene encodes CDR1 SGHVS and CDR2 FQNEAQ. DNA of the CDR3: TGTGCCAGCAGCTTATTAAACAGGGCCCTAGCTAACTATGGCTACACCTTC. The encoded protein is CASSLLNRALANYGYTF.

The V gene is TRBV5-8, the J gene TRBJ1-5; D is undetermined. The CDR3 runs 15 residues. Germline V gene sequence: CDR1 SGHTS, CDR2 YDEGEE. Trimming took 2 bases from V and 2 from J, leaving 11 bases between them. CDR3: CASSFEPWGNQPQHF. In DNA, the CDR3 is TGTGCCAGCAGCTTCGAACCCTGGGGCAATCAGCCCCAGCATTTT.

This clone was counted a few times. V is TRBV27 and J is TRBJ1-5; possible D gene TRBD1, 5 bases. This CDR3 is 14 amino acids long. V lost 10 bases and J 1 base, leaving 14 bases between the germline ends. Germline values: CDR1 MNHEY, CDR2 SMNVEV (reference sequence). The CDR3 loop reads CAIPPGPSNQPQHF. The CDR3, as DNA: TGTGCCATCCCCCCGGGGCCAAGCAATCAGCCCCAGCATTTT.

The gene calls are TRBV27 and TRBJ2-5, with D perhaps TRBD2 (5 bases). CDR3 length: 13 amino acids. Looked up from germline, CDR1 is MNHEY and CDR2 is SMNVEV (reference sequence). V dropped 6 bases and J dropped 4 bases, with 12 bases sitting between them. CDR3 bases: TGTGCCAGCAGGCCCCACGGAGGAGAGACCCAGTACTTC. This encodes CASRPHGGETQYF.

The chain is built from TRBV7-2 and TRBJ2-7, with 10 nucleotides matching TRBD1. V trimming: 5 bases; J trimming: 3 bases; junction bases outside the gene matches: 7. The CDR3 runs to 15 residues. CDR1 SGHTA and CDR2 FQGNSA come from the germline V gene. CDR3 loop: CASSRDRGKYYEQYF. The CDR3 nucleotides are TGTGCCAGCAGCCGGGACAGGGGAAAGTACTACGAGCAGTACTTC. Drawing the rest from reference TRBV7-2 and TRBJ2-7, the complete variable domain is GAGVSQSPSNKVTEKGKDVELRCDPISGHTALYWYRQSLGQGLEFLIYFQGNSAPDKSGLPSDRFSAERTGGSVSTLTIQRTQQEDSAVYLCASSRDRGKYYEQYFGPGTRLTVT.

The chain carries TRBV5-6 and TRBJ1-2; no reliable D call. This CDR3 is built from 14 residues. CDR1 and CDR2 (germline): SGHDT, YYEEEE. V lost 3 bases to trimming and J lost 0 bases, with 9 bases between them. CDR3 loop: CASSYSTPNYGYTF. DNA of the CDR3: TGTGCCAGCAGCTACAGCACCCCTAACTATGGCTACACCTTC.